This T cell receptor beta chain is from a study of identical twins. The study's findings and limits: Zero-insertion analyses were open to partial confounding by invariant MAIT and iNKT cells. Memory repertoires showed no such pattern, whereas abundant cord blood beta clonotypes carried fewer insertions.

The CDR3 consists of 16 residues. The germline CDR1 and CDR2 sequences are LGHNA and YNFKEQ. The trim removed 1 base at V and 7 bases at J, leaving 5 bases unmatched. This clonotype was counted at least ten times. Its target is unknown. MiXCR, run by TCRdb on the 5' RACE reads, gives a single entry per CDR3 protein. The sample includes 250,000 to 350,000 distinct CDR3 sequences, nearly 9.5% of them seen just once. In addition, the sample was reused for a study of yellow fever vaccine responses in identical twins.

The receptor was derived from a woman under 30 in good health. Sequenced sample: CD8+ T cells sorted from blood. The J gene is TRBJ2-2, the V gene TRBV4-2; TRBD2 matches 11 bases. The CDR3 DNA sequence: TGTGCCAGCAGCCAAGGACTAGCGGGACGGAACGGGGAGCTGTTTTTT. Protein product: CASSQGLAGRNGELFF.